What follows are 11 T cell receptor beta chains derived from one specimen sequenced in a study of blood T cells in healthy people across ages. It was with a sample-barcoded 5' primer and a J-beta primer mix that a second PCR of about 6 to 12 cycles was run. TCRdb reanalysed the 5' RACE reads using MiXCR and keeps one entry per CDR3 protein. The top ten hold 10% to 15% of the sample, which has under 850,000 distinct CDR3 sequences, 35% to 40% seen once. The sequenced sample was blood. The receptors shown here come from a young man in good health.

This clonotype was observed a few times. The chain links TRBV7-9 to TRBJ2-4; TRBD1 is a possible D gene (5 bases). The DNA end is a closer match to TRBJ2-7, so the J assignment may be wrong. This CDR3 has 16 amino acids. Looked up from germline, CDR1 is SEHNR and CDR2 is FQNEAQ (reference sequence). The CDR3 is CASSFLTDIREYEQYF. CDR3 nucleotides: TGTGCCAGCAGCTTTCTGACAGACATAAGGGAATACGAGCAGTACTTC.

This chain connects TRBV9 to TRBJ2-2; no reliable D call. CDR1 and CDR2 from the germline V gene are SGDLS and YYNGEE. The CDR3 contains 14 residues. Trimming stripped 0 bases from V and 1 base from J, with 4 bases between. For the CDR3, the DNA is TGTGCCAGCAGCGTAGTAGTGAACACCGGGGAGCTGTTTTTT. Translating it yields CASSVVVNTGELFF.

V is TRBV20-1 and J is TRBJ2-1; TRBD1 agrees at 7 bases. CDR3 size: 15 residues. V trimming: 2 bases; J trimming: 7 bases; junction bases outside the gene matches: 11. The germline gives CDR1 DFQATT, CDR2 SNEGSKA (reference sequence). The CDR3 here is CSARTQTGASNEQFF. The CDR3 nucleotides are TGCAGTGCTAGAACCCAAACAGGGGCTTCGAATGAGCAGTTCTTC.

As regards this clonotype: The junction departs from germline at one end; a sequencing error may be responsible. V usage is TRBV6-2 or TRBV6-3 and J usage is TRBJ2-7; a weak D match, TRBD2 (5 bases). The germline V gene encodes CDR1 MNHEY and CDR2 SVGEGT. The CDR3 has 16 amino acids. The CDR3, as DNA: TGTGCCAGCACCCCTAGGACGGGAACGCTATCCTGCGAGCAGTACTTC. As protein: CASTPRTGTLSCEQYF.

The rearrangement links TRBV27 to TRBJ2-1; 10 bases align to TRBD2. Germline CDR1 MNHEY, CDR2 SMNVEV (reference sequence). The CDR3 is 18 amino acids. J lost 2 bases, V lost 3 bases, and 10 bases had no gene match. The CDR3 here is CASSLALAGTRPYNEQFF. DNA of the CDR3: TGTGCCAGCAGTTTGGCACTAGCGGGGACACGCCCCTACAATGAGCAGTTCTTC.

V and J are TRBV13 and TRBJ1-6; 7 positions match TRBD1. Germline trimming cut 2 bases from V and 9 bases from J; bases unmatched to any gene: 4. Germline CDR1 is PRHDT and CDR2 is FYEKMQ (reference sequence). The CDR3 runs to 14 residues. The CDR3 reads CASSLRGGSSPLHF. CDR3 nucleotide sequence: TGTGCCAGCAGCTTAAGAGGGGGCTCTTCACCCCTCCACTTT.

This clonotype appeared many times. This chain uses TRBV4-3 with TRBJ2-3; D is uncertain. In germline, CDR1 is LGHNA, CDR2 YSLEER. Trimming took off 0 bases at V and 5 bases at J, with 9 bases between the two ends. This CDR3 contains 14 residues. The CDR3 is CASSQDHRQDTQYF. The DNA of the CDR3 is TGCGCCAGCAGCCAAGATCACAGACAAGATACGCAGTATTTT.

This clonotype has just a few counts. This chain joins TRBV25-1 and TRBJ1-2, with D unclear. Germline values: CDR1 MGHDK, CDR2 SYGVNS. The CDR3 consists of 15 residues. V dropped 6 bases and J dropped 7 bases, with 21 bases sitting between them. Here the CDR3 DNA reads TGTGCCAGCAGGGAGGATGGCAGTAGCCTTTCTGGCTACACCTTC. Translating it yields CASREDGSSLSGYTF.

This clonotype came up many times. The V gene is TRBV29-1, the J gene TRBJ1-2; D perhaps matches TRBD1 (5 bases). Germline V gene lookup returns CDR1 SQVTM and CDR2 ANQGSEA. This CDR3 is built from 13 residues. V was trimmed by 5 bases and J by 3 bases, leaving 13 bases between them. The chain's CDR3 is CSVYQGLDYGYTF. The CDR3 DNA follows: TGCAGCGTTTATCAGGGCTTGGACTATGGCTACACCTTC.

This chain links TRBV7-2 with TRBJ2-5, with 13 bases fitting TRBD2. Germline V lookup: CDR1 SGHTA, CDR2 FQGNSA. Trimming took 11 bases from V and 2 from J; bases not matched to a gene: 8. This CDR3 has 15 residues. The chain's CDR3 is CARDPTSGGQETQYF. As DNA, the CDR3 is TGTGCCCGGGATCCGACTAGCGGGGGGCAAGAGACCCAGTACTTC.

This clonotype showed up many times. V usage is TRBV12-3 or TRBV12-4 and J usage is TRBJ1-1; TRBD1 might be the D (5 bases). This CDR3 is 15 amino acids long. Trimming stripped 10 bases from V and 0 bases from J, with 18 bases between. The CDR3 DNA follows: TGTGCCAACACCCCCAGGGTATCTATGAACACTGAAGCTTTCTTT. Encoded protein: CANTPRVSMNTEAFF.